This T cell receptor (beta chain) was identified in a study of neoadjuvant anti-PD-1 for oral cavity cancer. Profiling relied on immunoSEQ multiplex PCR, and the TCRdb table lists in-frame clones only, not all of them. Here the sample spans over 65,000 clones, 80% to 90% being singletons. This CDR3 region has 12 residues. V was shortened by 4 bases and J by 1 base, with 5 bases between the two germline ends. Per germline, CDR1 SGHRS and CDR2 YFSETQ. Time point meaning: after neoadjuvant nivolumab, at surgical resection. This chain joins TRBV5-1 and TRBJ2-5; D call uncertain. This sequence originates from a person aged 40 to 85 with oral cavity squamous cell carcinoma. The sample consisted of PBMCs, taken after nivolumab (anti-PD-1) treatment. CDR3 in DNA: TGCGCCAGCAGCCCAACCCAAGAGACCCAGTACTTC. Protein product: CASSPTQETQYF.